Below, 18 T cell receptor beta chains from the same sample are listed, as sequenced in a study of cytomegalovirus exposure and HLA in healthy donors. Vbeta (60) and Jbeta (13) primers were used in the PCR. Sequencing used immunoSEQ multiplex PCR; TCRdb keeps in-frame clones, though not all of them. In the table there are about 130,000 clones, under 80% of which are singletons. What was sequenced was PBMCs. These receptors were obtained from a young man in good health and CMV-seropositive.

The chain has TRBV29-1 and TRBJ2-7, with 7 bases matching TRBD1. There are 12 residues in the CDR3. Germline CDR1 and CDR2: SQVTM and ANQGSEA. Trimming took 5 bases from V and 2 from J; bases not matched to a gene: 3. DNA of the CDR3: TGCAGCGTTCGGGACAGTCCCTACGAGCAGTACTTC. Encoded protein: CSVRDSPYEQYF.

In this sample, this clone turned up a few times. The CDR3 protein is CASSTPGTAAYEQYF. CDR3 in DNA: TGTGCCAGCAGTACCCCCGGGACAGCGGCTTACGAGCAGTACTTC. J is TRBJ2-7 and V is TRBV28; TRBD1 agrees at 7 bases. The CDR3 is 15 amino acids. After removal of 5 bases from V and 4 bases from J, the junction contained 11 bases not matched to a gene. CDR1 is MDHEN and CDR2 is SYDVKM in the germline V gene.

The rearrangement uses TRBV27 and TRBJ1-4; TRBD1 matches 10 bases. Germline CDR1 MNHEY, CDR2 SMNVEV (reference sequence). The CDR3 extends over 17 amino acids. V lost 5 bases and J lost 5; bases outside the gene matches: 11. For the CDR3, the DNA is TGTGCCAGCAGTACCGGACAGGGGGGAGGCCCCAATGAAAAACTGTTTTTT. Translation: CASSTGQGGGPNEKLFF.

The V call is TRBV4-3, the J call TRBJ1-4, with D possibly TRBD1 on 6 matching bases. Germline CDR1 is LGHNA and CDR2 is YSLEER. CDR3 length: 16 residues. V was cut by 0 bases and J by 7 bases, with 15 bases left in between. DNA for the CDR3: TGCGCCAGCAGCCAAGATCGATCGGCCAGGGGTGAAAAACTGTTTTTT. As protein: CASSQDRSARGEKLFF.

J is TRBJ2-7 and V is TRBV6-5; D may be TRBD1 (5 bases). V was trimmed by 6 bases and J by 3 bases, leaving 18 bases between them. Germline V gene sequence: CDR1 MNHEY, CDR2 SVGAGI. CDR3 length equals 15 residues. The chain's CDR3 is CASRPQGLSYYEQYF. For the CDR3, the DNA is TGTGCCAGCAGACCCCAGGGATTATCCTACTACGAGCAGTACTTC.

The chain couples TRBV2 to TRBJ2-5, with 9 nucleotides matching TRBD2. J gave up 0 bases and V 6 bases, and 5 bases lay outside the gene matches. This CDR3 has 15 amino acids. Germline V gene lookup returns CDR1 SNHLY and CDR2 FYNNEI. CDR3 residues: CASRRLAVYQETQYF. CDR3 DNA: TGTGCCAGCAGGAGACTAGCGGTCTACCAAGAGACCCAGTACTTC.

As DNA, the CDR3 is TGTGCCAGCAGACAGGGGGCCGCCTACGAGCAGTACTTC. It specifies CASRQGAAYEQYF. This chain connects TRBV6-6 to TRBJ2-7; 9 nucleotides align to TRBD1. Trimming cost V 6 bases and J 2 bases; bases outside gene matches: 2. Germline V CDR1 and CDR2: MNHNY, SVGAGI (reference sequence). This CDR3 region has 13 residues.

This clone appeared a few times. V is TRBV19 and J is TRBJ1-1; D is possibly TRBD1 (5 bases). V gave up 7 bases and J gave up 0 bases, with 15 bases separating them. Germline V gene sequence: CDR1 LNHDA, CDR2 SQIVND (reference sequence). The CDR3 has 15 amino acids. The CDR3 DNA sequence: TGTGCCAGTAACCCTCTGGCCAGGGTGAACACTGAAGCTTTCTTT. This gives the protein CASNPLARVNTEAFF. Full variable domain (outside the CDR3, taken from reference TRBV19 and TRBJ1-1): DGGITQSPKYLFRKEGQNVTLSCEQNLNHDAMYWYRQDPGQGLRLIYYSQIVNDFQKGDIAEGYSVSREKKESFPLTVTSAQKNPTAFYLCASNPLARVNTEAFFGQGTRLTVV.

This clone occurred once. The V call is TRBV19, the J call TRBJ1-6; D unclear. CDR3 length: 13 amino acids. Germline V gives CDR1 LNHDA, CDR2 SQIVND (reference sequence). Trimming took off 6 bases at V and 7 bases at J, with 10 bases between the two ends. The CDR3 sequence is CASSEQPNSPLHF. The DNA for the CDR3 is TGTGCCAGTAGCGAACAGCCGAATTCACCCCTCCACTTT.

The CDR3 DNA reads as TGTGCCGTTGAGGGGGTTTTAAACTATGGCTACACCTTC. Amino acids: CAVEGVLNYGYTF. The chain uses TRBV28 and TRBJ1-2, with D maybe TRBD1 (6 bases). Germline V gene data show CDR1 as MDHEN and CDR2 as SYDVKM. Trimming took 11 bases from V and 2 from J, leaving 15 bases between them. The CDR3 totals 13 residues.

This chain links TRBV28 with TRBJ1-2; TRBD1 aligns across 10 bases. Germline V gene sequence: CDR1 MDHEN, CDR2 SYDVKM. The CDR3 contains 14 residues. Unmatched junction bases numbered 4, after V lost 3 bases and J lost 6 bases. CDR3 residues: CASSLTGGLDGYTF. CDR3 nucleotide sequence: TGTGCCAGCAGTTTGACAGGGGGCTTGGATGGCTACACCTTC.

The chain's CDR3 is CASSVAPARQVSEQFF. The CDR3 region has the DNA TGTGCCAGCAGCGTAGCCCCGGCCCGTCAGGTCAGTGAGCAGTTCTTC. The rearrangement joins TRBV9 to TRBJ2-1; no reliable D call. The CDR3 has 16 amino acids. CDR1 is SGDLS and CDR2 is YYNGEE in the germline V gene. The germline V and J ends were trimmed by 0 bases and 9 bases, with 19 bases remaining between them.

This clone has just a few counts. The chain is built from TRBV11-2 and TRBJ2-2; 7 bases match TRBD1. The germline V gene encodes CDR1 SGHAT and CDR2 FQNNGV. This CDR3 is built from 15 residues. The junction had 7 bases not matched to a gene; V was cut back by 2 bases and J by 7 bases. The chain's CDR3 is CASSLKSQGLGELFF. As DNA, the CDR3 is TGTGCCAGCAGCTTAAAATCACAGGGGCTCGGGGAGCTGTTTTTT.

This chain joins TRBV29-1 and TRBJ1-3; no firm D call. CDR1 is SQVTM, CDR2 ANQGSEA, per germline. The CDR3 has 12 amino acids. V lost 3 bases, J lost 4 bases, and 7 bases lay in between. CDR3 sequence: CSVDTGGNTIYF. CDR3 sequence (DNA): TGCAGCGTTGATACGGGAGGAAACACCATATATTTT.

This clone showed up just a few times. The chain has TRBV6-5 and TRBJ1-6; D may be TRBD1 (6 bases). V shed 7 bases and J shed 14 bases, with 24 bases lying between them. The CDR3 length is 15 residues. The V gene's germline CDR1 is MNHEY and CDR2 SVGAGI. CDR3 sequence reads: CASTRERGGLGSLHF. DNA of the CDR3: TGTGCCAGCACGCGAGAGAGGGGGGGCTTAGGATCCCTCCACTTT.

The chain joins TRBV7-9 to TRBJ1-1; unclear D gene. CDR1 is SEHNR, CDR2 FQNEAQ, per germline (reference sequence). The CDR3 length is 13 residues. Trimming shortened V by 0 bases and J by 8 bases, and 10 bases separated the two germline ends. This chain's CDR3 is CASSLALGGEAFF. The CDR3 bases are TGTGCCAGCAGCTTAGCATTGGGCGGGGAAGCTTTCTTT.

This clone was counted a few times. The chain links TRBV10-3 to TRBJ2-1, with D possibly TRBD2 on 5 matching bases. Trimming left V 8 bases short and J 10 bases short, with 12 bases between. Germline CDR1 is ENHRY and CDR2 is SYGVKD. The CDR3 sequence is 11 residues long. DNA of the CDR3: TGTGCCATCCCTAGAGGGTACGAGCAGTTCTTC. It yields the protein CAIPRGYEQFF.

The chain couples TRBV2 to TRBJ2-7; D uncertain. The V end was cut by 6 bases, the J end by 5 bases, with 14 bases between. Germline V lookup: CDR1 SNHLY, CDR2 FYNNEI. CDR3 length equals 13 residues. DNA of the CDR3: TGTGCCAGCAGGACCGACCAGGATGACGAGCAGTACTTC. It is translated as CASRTDQDDEQYF.